The 4 T cell receptor beta chains given below trace back to one sample, sequenced in a study of T cell responses to AZD1222 COVID-19 vaccine (dated by TCRdb to the early 2020s). The sample's time point label, decoded: baseline before first vaccination. The treatment or condition label, read with the paper, signifies: meningococcal conjugate vaccine given as trial control. The method was the immunoSEQ multiplex PCR assay. This is the immuneACCESS table as TCRdb keeps it, with only in-frame sequences that have V and J called. A part of the clones is gone; compared with another copy, unresolved V genes explain less than half, and the rest is unexplained. The sample table contains 130,000 to 150,000 clones; only one count was recorded for 75% to 95% of them. The top ten clonotypes cover 2.5% to 3% of the sample. The material sequenced was peripheral blood, taken on day 0 of MenACWY control vaccination. Receptors originate from an adult in good health.

The chain employs TRBV10-3 and TRBJ1-2; D may be TRBD1 (5 bases). This CDR3 has 13 amino acids. Trimming removed 6 bases from V and 2 bases from J, with 10 bases in between. The germline V gene has CDR1 ENHRY and CDR2 SYGVKD. The CDR3 protein is CAIRETENYGYTF. For the CDR3, the DNA is TGTGCCATCAGGGAGACAGAAAACTATGGCTACACCTTC.

The chain combines TRBV9 with TRBJ2-2; D possibly corresponds to TRBD2 (5 bases). The CDR3 consists of 16 residues. In germline, CDR1 is SGDLS, CDR2 YYNGEE. V lost 0 bases and J lost 2, with 11 bases in between. CDR3 sequence: CASSVGERPNTGELFF. CDR3 coding DNA: TGTGCCAGCAGCGTAGGAGAGCGGCCTAACACCGGGGAGCTGTTTTTT.

This clone occurred once. The chain carries TRBV2 and TRBJ2-5; 16 nucleotides agree with TRBD2. J lost 2 bases, V lost 6 bases, and 6 bases had no gene match. Germline V gene data show CDR1 as SNHLY and CDR2 as FYNNEI. The CDR3 extends over 17 amino acids. The CDR3 loop reads CASSTGTSGGAQETQYF. CDR3 bases: TGTGCCAGCAGCACTGGGACTAGCGGGGGGGCTCAAGAGACCCAGTACTTC.

The chain has TRBV6-5 and TRBJ2-7; D unclear. CDR1 and CDR2 from the germline V gene are MNHEY and SVGAGI. V lost 6 bases and J lost 3, with 12 bases in between. The CDR3 loop spans 13 amino acids. The CDR3 DNA follows: TGTGCCAGCAGCGCGGCACGCGACTACGAGCAGTACTTC. This sequence encodes CASSAARDYEQYF.